This entry is about one T cell receptor beta chain. Its antigen is not identified. PCR was performed using 60 Vbeta and 13 Jbeta primers. The protocol was immunoSEQ multiplex PCR, while the TCRdb copy is restricted to in-frame clones and leaves out a portion. There are roughly 130,000 clones in the sample; approximately 80% occur only once, and about 1.2% lies in the top ten. This specimen comes from a study of cytomegalovirus exposure and HLA in healthy donors. General study results and limits: Exclusion as indistinguishable affected some V segments, including TRBV6-2 and TRBV6-3. TCR beta V- and J-gene trimming, according to a later analysis, was linked to a missense DCLRE1C variant.

The V gene end was trimmed by 4 bases and the J gene end by 2 bases; junction bases not matched to a gene: 7. The CDR3 runs to 15 residues. Germline CDR1 reads SGHRS; CDR2 reads YFSETQ. Material for sequencing was PBMCs. The clonotype comes from a girl aged 2 to 10 in good health and CMV-seronegative. This chain links TRBV5-1 with TRBJ2-5; 8 nucleotides match TRBD2. CDR3 protein: CASSILTSEQETQYF. The CDR3 DNA sequence: TGCGCCAGCAGCATCCTGACTAGCGAACAAGAGACCCAGTACTTC.